One and the same sample provided the 3 T cell receptor beta chains below, sequenced in a study of vaccination and CD4 T cells after COVID-19. Treatment of the sample: approximately 10-day PBMC culture with coronavirus spike peptide pools or control peptides (ViraFEST assay). Their cognate antigens are unknown. The Oncomine TCR Beta short-read assay generated sequence data from the DNA of cultured CD4+ T cells. TCRdb re-called the PCR reads through MiXCR, storing one row per CDR3 protein. The sample has fewer than 20,000 distinct CDR3 sequences, 40% to 50% seen once. Here the sequenced sample was CD4+ T cells from blood, cultured in vitro, taken before SARS-CoV-2 vaccination. The receptors were sampled from a human donor who had recovered from COVID-19.

This clonotype was seen a handful of times. This chain links TRBV24-1 with TRBJ2-7; the match to TRBD1 covers 8 bases. This CDR3 region has 15 residues. In germline, CDR1 is KGHDR, CDR2 SFDVKD. V was pared by 4 bases and J by 5 bases, with 9 bases of the junction left unmatched. The CDR3 DNA reads TGTGCCACCAGTGACTCCAGGACAGGGTGCCACGAGCAGTACTTC. Its protein product is CATSDSRTGCHEQYF.

This clonotype was recorded a few times. This chain links TRBV19 with TRBJ2-2, with TRBD1 matching over 8 bases. Losses at the gene ends were 1 base for V and 1 base for J; bases not matched to a gene: 2. Germline assignment: CDR1 LNHDA and CDR2 SQIVND (reference sequence). This CDR3 region has 16 residues. The CDR3 DNA is TGTGCCAGTAGTATAGCCGGGACAGGGAACACCGGGGAGCTGTTTTTT. This translates into CASSIAGTGNTGELFF.

This clonotype was observed a handful of times. The chain is built from TRBV7-2 and TRBJ2-3; 9 nucleotides agree with TRBD2. The CDR3 has 19 residues. Germline V gene data show CDR1 as SGHTA and CDR2 as FQGNSA. Germline trimming cut 5 bases from V and 3 bases from J; bases unmatched to any gene: 18. The CDR3 region is CASSARGAGGPGKTDTQYF. The CDR3 DNA follows: TGTGCCAGCAGCGCCCGGGGCGCGGGAGGGCCGGGGAAAACAGATACGCAGTATTTT. The variable domain in full, with the rest retrieved from reference TRBV7-2 and TRBJ2-3, is GAGVSQSPSNKVTEKGKDVELRCDPISGHTALYWYRQSLGQGLEFLIYFQGNSAPDKSGLPSDRFSAERTGGSVSTLTIQRTQQEDSAVYLCASSARGAGGPGKTDTQYFGPGTRLTVL.